The T cell receptor (beta chain) described here comes from a study of T-cell reconstitution after alpha-beta-depleted transplantation in children. The V end lost 0 bases, the J end lost 7 bases, and 24 bases lay between the germline ends. The CDR3 contains 18 residues. CDR1 is MNHEY and CDR2 is SVGAGI in the germline V gene. TCRbeta library construction was performed incorporating unique molecular identifiers. TCRdb recomputed calls from the PCR reads with MiXCR, one row per CDR3 protein. The data show some 590,000 distinct CDR3 sequences, roughly a tenth seen once. The sequences come from PBMCs from the stem cell graft donor, collected from the stem cell graft. This TCR was recovered from a human donor who donated a stem cell graft to a child with acute myeloid leukemia. This rearrangement joins TRBV6-5 to TRBJ1-2; the D gene is possibly TRBD1 (6 bases). The CDR3 is CASSYSKLAGASGSGYTF. The DNA for the CDR3 is TGTGCCAGCAGTTACTCGAAGCTAGCGGGGGCGTCGGGAAGTGGCTACACCTTC.